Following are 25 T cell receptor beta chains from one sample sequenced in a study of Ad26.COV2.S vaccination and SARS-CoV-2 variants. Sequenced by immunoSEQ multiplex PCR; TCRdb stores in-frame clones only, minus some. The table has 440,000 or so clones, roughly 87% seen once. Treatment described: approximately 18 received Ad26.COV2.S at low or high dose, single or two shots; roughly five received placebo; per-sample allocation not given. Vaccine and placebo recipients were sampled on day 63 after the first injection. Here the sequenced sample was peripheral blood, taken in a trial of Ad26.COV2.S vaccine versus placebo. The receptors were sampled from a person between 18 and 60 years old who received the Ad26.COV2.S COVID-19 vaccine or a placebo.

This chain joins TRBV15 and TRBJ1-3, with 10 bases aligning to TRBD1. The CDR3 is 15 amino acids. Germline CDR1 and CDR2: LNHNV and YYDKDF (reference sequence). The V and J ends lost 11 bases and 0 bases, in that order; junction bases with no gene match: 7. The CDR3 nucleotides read TGTGCCTCCGGGACAGGGGTATACTCTGGAAACACCATATATTTT. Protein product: CASGTGVYSGNTIYF.

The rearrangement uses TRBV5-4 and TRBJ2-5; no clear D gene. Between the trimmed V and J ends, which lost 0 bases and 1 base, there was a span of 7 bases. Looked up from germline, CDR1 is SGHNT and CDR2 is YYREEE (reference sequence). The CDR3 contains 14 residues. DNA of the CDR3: TGTGCCAGCAGCTTGGACGGGTTCCAAGAGACCCAGTACTTC. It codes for CASSLDGFQETQYF. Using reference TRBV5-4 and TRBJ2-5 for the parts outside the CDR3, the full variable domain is ETGVTQSPTHLIKTRGQQVTLRCSSQSGHNTVSWYQQALGQGPQFIFQYYREEENGRGNFPPRFSGLQFPNYSSELNVNALELDDSALYLCASSLDGFQETQYFGPGTRLLVL.

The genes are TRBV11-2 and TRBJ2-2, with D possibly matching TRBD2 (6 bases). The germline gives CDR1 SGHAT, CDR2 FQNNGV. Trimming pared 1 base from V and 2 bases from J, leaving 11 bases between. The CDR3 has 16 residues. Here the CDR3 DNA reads TGTGCCAGCAGCTTAGGTGCGGGAAGAAACACCGGGGAGCTGTTTTTT. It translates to CASSLGAGRNTGELFF. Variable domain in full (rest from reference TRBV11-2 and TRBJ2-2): EAGVAQSPRYKIIEKRQSVAFWCNPISGHATLYWYQQILGQGPKLLIQFQNNGVVDDSQLPKDRFSAERLKGVDSTLKIQPAKLEDSAVYLCASSLGAGRNTGELFFGEGSRLTVL.

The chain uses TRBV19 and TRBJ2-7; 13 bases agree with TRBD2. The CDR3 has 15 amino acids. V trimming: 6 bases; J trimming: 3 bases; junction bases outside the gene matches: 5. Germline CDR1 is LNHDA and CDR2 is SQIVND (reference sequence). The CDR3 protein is CASSPGTSGIYEQYF. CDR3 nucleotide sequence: TGTGCCAGTAGCCCCGGGACTAGCGGGATCTACGAGCAGTACTTC.

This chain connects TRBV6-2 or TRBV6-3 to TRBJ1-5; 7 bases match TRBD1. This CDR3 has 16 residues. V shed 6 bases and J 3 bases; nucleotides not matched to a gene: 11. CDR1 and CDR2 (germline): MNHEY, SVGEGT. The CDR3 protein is CASSRAGTANNQPQHF. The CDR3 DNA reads TGTGCCAGCAGCAGAGCCGGGACAGCCAACAATCAGCCCCAGCATTTT.

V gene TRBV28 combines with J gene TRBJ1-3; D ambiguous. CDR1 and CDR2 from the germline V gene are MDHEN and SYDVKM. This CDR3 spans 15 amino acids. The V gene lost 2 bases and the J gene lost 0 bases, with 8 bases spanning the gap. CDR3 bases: TGTGCCAGCAGTTTAGGGTTGAGCTCTGGAAACACCATATATTTT. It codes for CASSLGLSSGNTIYF. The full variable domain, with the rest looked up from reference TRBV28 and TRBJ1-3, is DVKVTQSSRYLVKRTGEKVFLECVQDMDHENMFWYRQDPGLGLRLIYFSYDVKMKEKGDIPEGYSVSREKKERFSLILESASTNQTSMYLCASSLGLSSGNTIYFGEGSWLTVV.

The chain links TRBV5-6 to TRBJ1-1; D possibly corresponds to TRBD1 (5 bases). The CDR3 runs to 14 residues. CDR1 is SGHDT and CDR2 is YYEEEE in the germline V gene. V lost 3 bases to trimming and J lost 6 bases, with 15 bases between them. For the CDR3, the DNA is TGTGCCAGCAGCTCGGGACGGAGAACATCTGAAGCTTTCTTT. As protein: CASSSGRRTSEAFF.

The DNA of the CDR3 is TGTGCCAGCAGTTACCTAGTAAGCTCCTACAATGAGCAGTTCTTC. Protein: CASSYLVSSYNEQFF. The J gene is TRBJ2-1, the V gene TRBV6-2 or TRBV6-3, with no clear D. Germline loops: CDR1 MNHEY, CDR2 SVGEGT. This CDR3 is built from 15 residues. V lost 2 bases and J 0 bases, leaving 8 bases between the germline ends.

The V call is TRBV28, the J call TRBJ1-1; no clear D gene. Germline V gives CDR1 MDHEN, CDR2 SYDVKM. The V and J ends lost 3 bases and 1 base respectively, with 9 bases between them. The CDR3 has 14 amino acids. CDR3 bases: TGTGCCAGCAGTTTGCCCGGGAGGAACACTGAAGCTTTCTTT. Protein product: CASSLPGRNTEAFF.

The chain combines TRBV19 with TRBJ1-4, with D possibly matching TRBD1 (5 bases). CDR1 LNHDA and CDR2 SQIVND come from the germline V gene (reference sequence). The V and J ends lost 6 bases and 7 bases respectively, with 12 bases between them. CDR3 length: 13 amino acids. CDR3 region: CASRRQLGEKLFF. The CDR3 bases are TGTGCCAGTAGAAGACAGTTGGGTGAAAAACTGTTTTTT.

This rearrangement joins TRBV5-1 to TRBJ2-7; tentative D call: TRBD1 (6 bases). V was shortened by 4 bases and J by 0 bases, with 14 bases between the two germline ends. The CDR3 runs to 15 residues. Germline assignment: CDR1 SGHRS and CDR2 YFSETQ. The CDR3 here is CASSDPRGSSYEQYF. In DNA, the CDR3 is TGCGCCAGCAGCGACCCCAGGGGTAGCTCCTACGAGCAGTACTTC.

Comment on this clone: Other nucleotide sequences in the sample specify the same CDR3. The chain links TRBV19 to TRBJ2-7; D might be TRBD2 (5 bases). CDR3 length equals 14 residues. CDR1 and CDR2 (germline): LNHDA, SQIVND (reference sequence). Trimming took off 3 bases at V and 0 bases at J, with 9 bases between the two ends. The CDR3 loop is CASSIVGSSYEQYF. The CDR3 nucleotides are TGTGCCAGTAGTATTGTAGGGAGCTCCTACGAGCAGTACTTC.

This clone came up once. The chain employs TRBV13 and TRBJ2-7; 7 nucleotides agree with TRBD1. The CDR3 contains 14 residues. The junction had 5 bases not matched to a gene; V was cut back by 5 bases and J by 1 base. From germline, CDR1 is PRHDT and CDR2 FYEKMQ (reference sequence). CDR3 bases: TGTGCCAGCAGCCCCGCCAGGGGGTCCTACGAGCAGTACTTC. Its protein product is CASSPARGSYEQYF. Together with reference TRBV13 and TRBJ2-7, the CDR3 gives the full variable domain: AAGVIQSPRHLIKEKRETATLKCYPIPRHDTVYWYQQGPGQDPQFLISFYEKMQSDKGSIPDRFSAQQFSDYHSELNMSSLELGDSALYFCASSPARGSYEQYFGPGTRLTVT.

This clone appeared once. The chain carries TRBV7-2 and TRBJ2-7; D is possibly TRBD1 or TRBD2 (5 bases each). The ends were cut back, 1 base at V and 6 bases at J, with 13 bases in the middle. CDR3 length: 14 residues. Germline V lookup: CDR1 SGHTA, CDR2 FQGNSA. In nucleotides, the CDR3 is TGTGCCAGCAGCTTAGGAGGGGCGCTTTTCGAGCAGTACTTC. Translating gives CASSLGGALFEQYF.

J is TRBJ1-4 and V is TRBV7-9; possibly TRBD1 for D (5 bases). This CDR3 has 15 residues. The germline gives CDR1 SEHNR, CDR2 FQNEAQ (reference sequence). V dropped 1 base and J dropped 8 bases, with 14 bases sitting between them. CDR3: CASSLVGQGGEKLFF. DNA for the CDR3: TGTGCCAGCAGCTTAGTCGGTCAGGGAGGAGAAAAACTGTTTTTT.

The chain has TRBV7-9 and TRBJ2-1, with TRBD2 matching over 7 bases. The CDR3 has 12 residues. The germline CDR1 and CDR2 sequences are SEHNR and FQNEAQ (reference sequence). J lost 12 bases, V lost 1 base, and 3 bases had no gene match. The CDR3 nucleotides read TGTGCCAGCAGCTTAGATTCGGGGGGGCAGTTCTTC. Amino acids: CASSLDSGGQFF.

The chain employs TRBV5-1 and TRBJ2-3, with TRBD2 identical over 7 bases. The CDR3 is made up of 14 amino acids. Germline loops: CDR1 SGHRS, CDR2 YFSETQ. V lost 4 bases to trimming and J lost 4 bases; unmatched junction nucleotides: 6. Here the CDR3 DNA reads TGCGCCAGCAGCCCGGGGGGAGGGGCAGATACGCAGTATTTT. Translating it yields CASSPGGGADTQYF.

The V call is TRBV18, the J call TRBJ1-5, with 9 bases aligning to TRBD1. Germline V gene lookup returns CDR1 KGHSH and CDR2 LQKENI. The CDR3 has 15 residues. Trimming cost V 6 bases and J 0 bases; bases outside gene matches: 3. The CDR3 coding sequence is TGTGCCAGCTCCCGGGACAGGGATAGCAATCAGCCCCAGCATTTT. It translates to CASSRDRDSNQPQHF.

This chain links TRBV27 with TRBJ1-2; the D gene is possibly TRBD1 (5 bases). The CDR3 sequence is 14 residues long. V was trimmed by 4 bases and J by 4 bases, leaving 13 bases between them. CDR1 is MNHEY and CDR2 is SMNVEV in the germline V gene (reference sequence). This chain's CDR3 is CASSSRDGPYGYTF. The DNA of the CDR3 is TGTGCCAGCAGTTCCCGGGACGGACCCTATGGCTACACCTTC.

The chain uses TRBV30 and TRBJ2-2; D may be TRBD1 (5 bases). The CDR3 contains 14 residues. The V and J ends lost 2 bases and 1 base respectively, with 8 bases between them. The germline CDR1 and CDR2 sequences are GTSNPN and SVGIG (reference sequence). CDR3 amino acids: CAWSWGQNTGELFF. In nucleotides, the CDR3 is TGTGCCTGGAGTTGGGGCCAGAACACCGGGGAGCTGTTTTTT.

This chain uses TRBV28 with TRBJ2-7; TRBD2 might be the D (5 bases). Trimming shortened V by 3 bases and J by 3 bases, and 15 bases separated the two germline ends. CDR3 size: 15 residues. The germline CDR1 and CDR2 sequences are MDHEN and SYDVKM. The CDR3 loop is CASSFFRGADYEQYF. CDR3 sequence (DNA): TGTGCCAGCAGTTTTTTCCGGGGAGCCGACTACGAGCAGTACTTC. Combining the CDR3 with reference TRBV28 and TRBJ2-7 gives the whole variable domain DVKVTQSSRYLVKRTGEKVFLECVQDMDHENMFWYRQDPGLGLRLIYFSYDVKMKEKGDIPEGYSVSREKKERFSLILESASTNQTSMYLCASSFFRGADYEQYFGPGTRLTVT.

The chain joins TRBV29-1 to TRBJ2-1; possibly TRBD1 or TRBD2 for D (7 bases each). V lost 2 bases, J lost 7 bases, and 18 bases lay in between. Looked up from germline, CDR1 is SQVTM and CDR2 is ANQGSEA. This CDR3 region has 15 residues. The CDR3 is CSVELTGRGWNEQFF. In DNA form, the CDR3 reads TGCAGCGTTGAACTGACAGGGAGGGGGTGGAATGAGCAGTTCTTC.

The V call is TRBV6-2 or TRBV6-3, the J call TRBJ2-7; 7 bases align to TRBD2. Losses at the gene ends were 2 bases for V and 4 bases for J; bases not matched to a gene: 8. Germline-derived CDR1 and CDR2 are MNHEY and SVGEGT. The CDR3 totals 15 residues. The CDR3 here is CASSYGRVWGYEQYF. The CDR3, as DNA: TGTGCCAGCAGTTACGGGAGGGTTTGGGGATACGAGCAGTACTTC.

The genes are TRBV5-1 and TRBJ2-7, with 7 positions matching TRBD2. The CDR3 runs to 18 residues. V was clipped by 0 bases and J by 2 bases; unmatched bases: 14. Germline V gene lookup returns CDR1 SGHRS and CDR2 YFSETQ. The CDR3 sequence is CASSLGVSSGKGTYEQYF. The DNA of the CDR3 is TGCGCCAGCAGCTTGGGAGTGTCTAGCGGTAAGGGGACCTACGAGCAGTACTTC.

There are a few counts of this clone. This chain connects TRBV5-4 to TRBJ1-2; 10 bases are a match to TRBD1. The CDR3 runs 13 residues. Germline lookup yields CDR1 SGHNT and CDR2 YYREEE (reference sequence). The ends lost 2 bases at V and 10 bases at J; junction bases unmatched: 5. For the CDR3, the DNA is TGTGCCAGCAGCTTAGGACAGGGGGAAGACTACACCTTC. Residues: CASSLGQGEDYTF.